The 8 T cell receptor beta chains below come from one sample, sequenced in a study of T cell responses to AZD1222 COVID-19 vaccine. Assay: immunoSEQ multiplex PCR; the TCRdb copy retains only in-frame clones and omits some. The sample yields 52,000 or so clones, more than 80% seen once. The input for sequencing was peripheral blood, taken on day 0 of MenACWY control vaccination. The receptors derive from an adult in good health.

This clone is a singleton in its sample. The rearrangement links TRBV6-5 to TRBJ1-2; D possibly corresponds to TRBD1 (5 bases). V was pared by 6 bases and J by 4 bases, with 15 bases between. CDR3 length: 14 amino acids. In germline, CDR1 is MNHEY, CDR2 SVGAGI. CDR3 DNA sequence: TGTGCCAGCAGCGATGGGTGGGACGGCTATGGCTACACCTTC. It yields the protein CASSDGWDGYGYTF.

This clone appeared once. The chain links TRBV7-3 to TRBJ2-3, with TRBD2 as a possible D gene (5 bases). The CDR3 covers 15 residues. The germline gives CDR1 SGHTA, CDR2 FQGTGA. Trimming pared 2 bases from V and 2 bases from J, leaving 11 bases between. CDR3 coding DNA: TGTGCCAGCAGCTTACGAGGGCAGATCACAGATACGCAGTATTTT. It codes for CASSLRGQITDTQYF. Full variable domain (outside the CDR3, taken from reference TRBV7-3 and TRBJ2-3): GAGVSQTPSNKVTEKGKYVELRCDPISGHTALYWYRQSLGQGPEFLIYFQGTGAADDSGLPNDRFFAVRPEGSVSTLKIQRTERGDSAVYLCASSLRGQITDTQYFGPGTRLTVL.

J is TRBJ2-7 and V is TRBV5-8; possibly TRBD2 for D (5 bases). Trimming left V 4 bases short and J 3 bases short, with 23 bases between. Germline V CDR1 and CDR2: SGHTS, YDEGEE. This CDR3 spans 17 amino acids. The CDR3 region has the DNA TGTGCCAGCAGCCCGGGCCAAAAGATCCCCACTAGCTACGAGCAGTACTTC. It is translated as CASSPGQKIPTSYEQYF. The full variable domain, completed using reference TRBV5-8 and TRBJ2-7, is EAGVTQSPTHLIKTRGQQATLRCSPISGHTSVYWYQQALGLGLQFLLWYDEGEERNRGNFPPRFSGRQFPNYSSELNVNALELEDSALYLCASSPGQKIPTSYEQYFGPGTRLTVT.

CDR3 amino acids: CASSTGTSGSYEQYF. CDR3 in DNA: TGTGCCAGTAGTACCGGGACTAGCGGGAGTTACGAGCAGTACTTC. The genes are TRBV19 and TRBJ2-7; 14 nucleotides agree with TRBD2. V gave up 4 bases and J gave up 4 bases; unmatched junction bases: 3. This CDR3 comprises 15 residues. Per germline, CDR1 LNHDA and CDR2 SQIVND (reference sequence).

This clone occurred a few times. A read error may account for a junction end that differs from germline. The gene calls are TRBV7-7 and TRBJ2-3; 10 bases fit TRBD2. The length of the CDR3 is 14 residues. The germline gives CDR1 SSHAT, CDR2 FNYEAQ (reference sequence). The CDR3 region is CASSLSGRTDTQYF. CDR3 bases: TGTGCTAGCAGCCTTAGCGGGAGGACAGATACGCAGTATTTT.

The J gene is TRBJ2-4, the V gene TRBV7-2, with 8 nucleotides matching TRBD1. The CDR3 sequence is 14 residues long. Germline CDR1 reads SGHTA; CDR2 reads FQGNSA. J gave up 7 bases and V 7 bases, and 9 bases lay outside the gene matches. For the CDR3, the DNA is TGTGCCAGCATCCCGGGGCGGGACAGGAACATTCAGTACTTC. Amino acids: CASIPGRDRNIQYF.

This clone appeared a few times. This sequence joins TRBV29-1 and TRBJ1-2; a weak D match, TRBD1 (6 bases). Trimming removed 6 bases at V and 0 bases at J, with 17 bases between. CDR1 and CDR2 from the germline V gene are SQVTM and ANQGSEA. The CDR3 has 15 amino acids. The CDR3 DNA is TGCAGCGTCCTCTCGGAGGGGGTTTCTAACTATGGCTACACCTTC. Translating it yields CSVLSEGVSNYGYTF.

V usage is TRBV19 and J usage is TRBJ1-3; a possible D gene is TRBD1 (5 bases). The CDR3 is 14 residues long. Trimming shortened V by 3 bases and J by 4 bases, and 10 bases separated the two germline ends. CDR1 is LNHDA and CDR2 is SQIVND in the germline V gene (reference sequence). The CDR3 loop is CASSIRTIGNTIYF. The CDR3 bases are TGTGCCAGTAGTATCCGGACAATCGGAAACACCATATATTTT.